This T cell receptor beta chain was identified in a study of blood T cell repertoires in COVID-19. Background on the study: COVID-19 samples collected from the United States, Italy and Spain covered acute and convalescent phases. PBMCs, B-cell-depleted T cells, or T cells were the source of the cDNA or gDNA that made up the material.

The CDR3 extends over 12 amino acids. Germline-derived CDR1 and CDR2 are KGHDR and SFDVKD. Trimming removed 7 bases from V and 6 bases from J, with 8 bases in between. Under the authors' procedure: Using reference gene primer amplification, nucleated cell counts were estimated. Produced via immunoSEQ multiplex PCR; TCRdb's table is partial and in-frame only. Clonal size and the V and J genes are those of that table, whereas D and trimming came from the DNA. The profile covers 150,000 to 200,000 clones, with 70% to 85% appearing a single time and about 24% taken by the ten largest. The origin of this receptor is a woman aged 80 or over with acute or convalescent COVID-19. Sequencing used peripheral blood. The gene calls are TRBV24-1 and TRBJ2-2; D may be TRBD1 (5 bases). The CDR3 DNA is TGTGCCACCAGAGGGGTGGCCGGGGAGCTGTTTTTT. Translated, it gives CATRGVAGELFF.